The source of this TCR beta chain is a study of T cell changes during pregnancy in multiple sclerosis. V shed 5 bases and J shed 0 bases, with 11 bases lying between them. Looked up from germline, CDR1 is SGHTA and CDR2 is FQGTGA. The CDR3 consists of 15 residues. The repertoire was sequenced with immunoSEQ multiplex PCR; TCRdb's copy has only in-frame clones and lacks some. This sample has around 49,000 clones, with around 90% found just once. The sample here was peripheral blood, taken after pregnancy. The TCR sequence derives from a female donor in good health, enrolled as a control in a pregnancy study. J is TRBJ2-1 and V is TRBV7-3; D ambiguous. CDR3 amino acids: CASSPQSSSYNEQFF. CDR3 bases: TGTGCCAGCAGCCCCCAATCGAGCTCCTACAATGAGCAGTTCTTC. Together with reference TRBV7-3 and TRBJ2-1, the CDR3 gives the full variable domain: GAGVSQTPSNKVTEKGKYVELRCDPISGHTALYWYRQSLGQGPEFLIYFQGTGAADDSGLPNDRFFAVRPEGSVSTLKIQRTERGDSAVYLCASSPQSSSYNEQFFGPGTRLTVL.